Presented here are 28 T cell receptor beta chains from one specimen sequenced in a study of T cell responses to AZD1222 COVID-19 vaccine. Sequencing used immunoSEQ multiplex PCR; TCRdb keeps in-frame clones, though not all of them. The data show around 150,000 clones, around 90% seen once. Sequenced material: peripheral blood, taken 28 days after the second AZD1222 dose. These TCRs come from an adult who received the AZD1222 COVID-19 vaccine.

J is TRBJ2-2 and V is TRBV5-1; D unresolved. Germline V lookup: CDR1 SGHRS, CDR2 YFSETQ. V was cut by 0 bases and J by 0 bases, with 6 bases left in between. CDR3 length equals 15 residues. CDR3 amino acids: CASSLARSNTGELFF. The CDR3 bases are TGCGCCAGCAGCTTGGCCAGATCGAACACCGGGGAGCTGTTTTTT. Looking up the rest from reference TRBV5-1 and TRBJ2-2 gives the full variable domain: KAGVTQTPRYLIKTRGQQVTLSCSPISGHRSVSWYQQTPGQGLQFLFEYFSETQRNKGNFPGRFSGRQFSNSRSEMNVSTLELGDSALYLCASSLARSNTGELFFGEGSRLTVL.

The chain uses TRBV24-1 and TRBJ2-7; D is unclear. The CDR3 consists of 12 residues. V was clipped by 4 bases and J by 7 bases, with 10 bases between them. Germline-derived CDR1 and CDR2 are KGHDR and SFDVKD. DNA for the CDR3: TGTGCCACCAGTGACCCTCGGCAAGAGCAGTACTTC. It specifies CATSDPRQEQYF.

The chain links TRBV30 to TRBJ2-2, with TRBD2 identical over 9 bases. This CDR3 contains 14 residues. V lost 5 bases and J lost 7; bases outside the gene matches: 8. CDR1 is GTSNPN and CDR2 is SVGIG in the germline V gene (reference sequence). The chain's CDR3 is CAWGGRAQGGELFF. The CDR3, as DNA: TGTGCCTGGGGCGGGAGGGCACAGGGCGGGGAGCTGTTTTTT.

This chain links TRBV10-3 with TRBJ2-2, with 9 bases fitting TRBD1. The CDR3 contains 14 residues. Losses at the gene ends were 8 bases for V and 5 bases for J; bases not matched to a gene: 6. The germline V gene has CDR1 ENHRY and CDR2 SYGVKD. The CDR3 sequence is CAIGYRGPTGELFF. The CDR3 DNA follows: TGTGCCATCGGATACAGGGGGCCGACCGGGGAGCTGTTTTTT.

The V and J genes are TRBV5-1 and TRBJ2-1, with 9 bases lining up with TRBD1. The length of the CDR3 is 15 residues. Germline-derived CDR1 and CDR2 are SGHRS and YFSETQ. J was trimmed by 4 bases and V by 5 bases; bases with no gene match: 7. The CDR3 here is CASRLGQGSYNEQFF. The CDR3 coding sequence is TGCGCCAGCAGGCTGGGACAGGGATCTTACAATGAGCAGTTCTTC.

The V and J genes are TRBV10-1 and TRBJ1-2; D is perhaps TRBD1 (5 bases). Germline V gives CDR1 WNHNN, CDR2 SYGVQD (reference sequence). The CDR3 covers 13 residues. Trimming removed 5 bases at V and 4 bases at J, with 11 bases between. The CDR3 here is CASSSSGSYGYTF. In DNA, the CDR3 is TGCGCCAGCAGTTCATCAGGGAGCTATGGCTACACCTTC.

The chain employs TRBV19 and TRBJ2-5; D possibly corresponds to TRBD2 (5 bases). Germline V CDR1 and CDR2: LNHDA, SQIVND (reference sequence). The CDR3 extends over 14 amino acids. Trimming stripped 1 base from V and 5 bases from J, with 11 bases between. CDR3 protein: CASSIAASWETQYF. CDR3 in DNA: TGTGCCAGTAGTATAGCAGCTAGCTGGGAGACCCAGTACTTC.

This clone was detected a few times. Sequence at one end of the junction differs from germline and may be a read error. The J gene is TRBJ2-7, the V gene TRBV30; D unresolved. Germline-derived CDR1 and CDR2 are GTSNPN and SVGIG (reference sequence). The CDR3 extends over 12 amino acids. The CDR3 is CAWSVLRHRVSF. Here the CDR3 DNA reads TGTGCCTGGAGTGTACTGAGACACAGAGTTTCCTTC.

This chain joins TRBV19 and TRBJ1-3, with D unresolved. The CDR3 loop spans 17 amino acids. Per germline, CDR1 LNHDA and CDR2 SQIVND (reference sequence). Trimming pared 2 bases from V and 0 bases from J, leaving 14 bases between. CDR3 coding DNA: TGTGCCAGTAGTATACGACCTGGACGGATCTCTGGAAACACCATATATTTT. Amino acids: CASSIRPGRISGNTIYF. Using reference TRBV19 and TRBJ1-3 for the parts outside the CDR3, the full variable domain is DGGITQSPKYLFRKEGQNVTLSCEQNLNHDAMYWYRQDPGQGLRLIYYSQIVNDFQKGDIAEGYSVSREKKESFPLTVTSAQKNPTAFYLCASSIRPGRISGNTIYFGEGSWLTVV.

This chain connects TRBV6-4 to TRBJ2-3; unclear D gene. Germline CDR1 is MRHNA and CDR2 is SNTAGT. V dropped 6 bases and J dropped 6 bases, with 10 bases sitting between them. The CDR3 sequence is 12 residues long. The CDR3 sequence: CASRSPADTQYF. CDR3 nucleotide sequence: TGTGCCAGCAGAAGCCCGGCGGATACGCAGTATTTT.

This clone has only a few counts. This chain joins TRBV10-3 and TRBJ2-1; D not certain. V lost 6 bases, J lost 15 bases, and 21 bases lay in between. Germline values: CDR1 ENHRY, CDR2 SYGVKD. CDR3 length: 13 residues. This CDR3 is CAIRAPDLAAPFF. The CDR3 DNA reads TGTGCCATCAGGGCCCCCGACTTGGCGGCCCCGTTCTTC.

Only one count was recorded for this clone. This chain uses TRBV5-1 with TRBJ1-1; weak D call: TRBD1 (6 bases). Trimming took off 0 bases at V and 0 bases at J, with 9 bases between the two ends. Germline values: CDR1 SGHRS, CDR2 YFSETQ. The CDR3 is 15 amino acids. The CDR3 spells CASSLVGQMNTEAFF. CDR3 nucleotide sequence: TGCGCCAGCAGCTTGGTGGGACAAATGAACACTGAAGCTTTCTTT.

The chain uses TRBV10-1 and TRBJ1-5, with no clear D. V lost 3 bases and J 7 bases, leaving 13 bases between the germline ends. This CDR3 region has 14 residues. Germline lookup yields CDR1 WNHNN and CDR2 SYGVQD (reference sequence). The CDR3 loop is CASSEYGEGQPQHF. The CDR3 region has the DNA TGCGCCAGCAGTGAATACGGGGAGGGACAGCCCCAGCATTTT.

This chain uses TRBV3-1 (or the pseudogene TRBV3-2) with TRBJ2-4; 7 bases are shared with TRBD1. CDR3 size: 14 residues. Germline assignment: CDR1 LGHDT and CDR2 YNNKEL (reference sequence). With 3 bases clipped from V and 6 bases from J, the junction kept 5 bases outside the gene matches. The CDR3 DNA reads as TGTGCCAGCAGCCAGACAGGGTATGGAAACATTCAGTACTTC. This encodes CASSQTGYGNIQYF.

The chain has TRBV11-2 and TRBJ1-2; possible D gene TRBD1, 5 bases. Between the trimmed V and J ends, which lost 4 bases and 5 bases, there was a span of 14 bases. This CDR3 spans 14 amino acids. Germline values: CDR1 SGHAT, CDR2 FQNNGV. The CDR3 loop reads CASSSLGGGYGYTF. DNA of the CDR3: TGTGCCAGCAGCTCGCTCGGGGGTGGTTATGGCTACACCTTC.

The CDR3 reads CASSYSGGGTDTQYF. CDR3 coding DNA: TGTGCCAGCAGTTACAGTGGGGGGGGCACAGATACGCAGTATTTT. This chain joins TRBV6-5 and TRBJ2-3, with TRBD2 matching over 7 bases. This CDR3 region has 15 residues. The V gene's germline CDR1 is MNHEY and CDR2 SVGAGI. V was pared by 2 bases and J by 1 base, with 3 bases of the junction left unmatched.

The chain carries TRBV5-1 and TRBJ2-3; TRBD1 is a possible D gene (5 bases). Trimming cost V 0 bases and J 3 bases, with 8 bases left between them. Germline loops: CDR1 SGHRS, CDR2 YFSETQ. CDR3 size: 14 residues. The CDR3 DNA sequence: TGCGCCAGCAGCTTGGACAGGCAGACAGATACGCAGTATTTT. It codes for CASSLDRQTDTQYF. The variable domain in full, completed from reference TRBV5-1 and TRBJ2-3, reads KAGVTQTPRYLIKTRGQQVTLSCSPISGHRSVSWYQQTPGQGLQFLFEYFSETQRNKGNFPGRFSGRQFSNSRSEMNVSTLELGDSALYLCASSLDRQTDTQYFGPGTRLTVL.

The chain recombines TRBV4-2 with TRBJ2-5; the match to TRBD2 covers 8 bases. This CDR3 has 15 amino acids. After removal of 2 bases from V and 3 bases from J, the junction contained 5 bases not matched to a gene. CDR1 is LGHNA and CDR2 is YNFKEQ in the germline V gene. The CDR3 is CASSQTGTREETQYF. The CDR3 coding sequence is TGTGCCAGCAGCCAAACCGGGACTAGAGAAGAGACCCAGTACTTC.

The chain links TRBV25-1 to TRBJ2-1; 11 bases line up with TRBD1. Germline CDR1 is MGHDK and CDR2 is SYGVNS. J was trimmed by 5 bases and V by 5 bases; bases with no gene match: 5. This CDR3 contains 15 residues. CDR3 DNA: TGTGCCAGCAGTTCAACGGGACAGGGGGACAATGAGCAGTTCTTC. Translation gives CASSSTGQGDNEQFF.

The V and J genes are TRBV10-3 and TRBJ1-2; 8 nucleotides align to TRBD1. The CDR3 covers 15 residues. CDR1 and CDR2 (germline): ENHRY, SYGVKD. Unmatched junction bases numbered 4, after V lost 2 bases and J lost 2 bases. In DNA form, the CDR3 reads TGTGCCATCAGTGAGGTCAGGGGGCAGAACTATGGCTACACCTTC. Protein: CAISEVRGQNYGYTF.

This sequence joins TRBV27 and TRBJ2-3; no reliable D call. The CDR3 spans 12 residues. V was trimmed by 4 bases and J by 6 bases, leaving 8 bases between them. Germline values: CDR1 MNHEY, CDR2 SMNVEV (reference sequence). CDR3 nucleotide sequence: TGTGCCAGCAGTTATTCCGGGGATACGCAGTATTTT. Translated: CASSYSGDTQYF.

In DNA form, the CDR3 reads TGTGCCACCAGCAGAGAAGGACAGTTGAACACTGAAGCTTTCTTT. Translating it yields CATSREGQLNTEAFF. This chain uses TRBV15 with TRBJ1-1; tentatively, D is TRBD1 (6 bases). The CDR3 contains 15 residues. In germline, CDR1 is LNHNV, CDR2 YYDKDF (reference sequence). Trimming left V 0 bases short and J 0 bases short, with 8 bases between.

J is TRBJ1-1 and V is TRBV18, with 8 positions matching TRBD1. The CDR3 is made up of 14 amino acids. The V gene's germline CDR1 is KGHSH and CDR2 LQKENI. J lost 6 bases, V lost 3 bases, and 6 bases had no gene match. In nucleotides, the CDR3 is TGTGCCAGCTCACCCGGGGACAGGCTAGCTGAAGCTTTCTTT. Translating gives CASSPGDRLAEAFF.

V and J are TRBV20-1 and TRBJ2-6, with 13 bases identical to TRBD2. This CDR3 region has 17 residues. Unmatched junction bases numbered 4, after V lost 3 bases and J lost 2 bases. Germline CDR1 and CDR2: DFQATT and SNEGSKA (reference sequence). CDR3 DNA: TGCAGTGCTAGTGGACTAGCGGGAGTTACTGGGGCCAACGTCCTGACTTTC. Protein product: CSASGLAGVTGANVLTF.

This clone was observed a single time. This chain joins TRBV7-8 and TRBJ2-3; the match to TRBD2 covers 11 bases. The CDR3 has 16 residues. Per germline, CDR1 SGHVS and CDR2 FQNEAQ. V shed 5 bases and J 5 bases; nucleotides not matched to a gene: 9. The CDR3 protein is CASSLLAGGPIDTQYF. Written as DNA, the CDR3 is TGTGCCAGCAGCCTCTTAGCGGGAGGGCCCATAGATACGCAGTATTTT.

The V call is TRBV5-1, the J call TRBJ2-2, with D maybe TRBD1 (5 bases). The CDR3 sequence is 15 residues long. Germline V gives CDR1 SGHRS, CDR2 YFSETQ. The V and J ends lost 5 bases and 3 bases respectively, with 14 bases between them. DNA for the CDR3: TGCGCCAGCAGTGTAACAGGTCGGGACACCGGGGAGCTGTTTTTT. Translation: CASSVTGRDTGELFF.

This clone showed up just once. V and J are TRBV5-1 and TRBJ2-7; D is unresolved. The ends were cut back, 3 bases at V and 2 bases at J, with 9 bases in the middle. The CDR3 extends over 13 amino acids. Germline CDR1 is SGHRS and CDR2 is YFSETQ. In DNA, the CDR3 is TGCGCCAGCAGCTCCCCGTTTACCTACGAGCAGTACTTC. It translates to CASSSPFTYEQYF.

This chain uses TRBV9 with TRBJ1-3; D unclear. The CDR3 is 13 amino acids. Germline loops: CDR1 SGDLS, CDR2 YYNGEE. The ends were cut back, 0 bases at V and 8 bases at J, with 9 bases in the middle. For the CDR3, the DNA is TGTGCCAGCAGCGTAGAGGTTTGGGACACCATATATTTT. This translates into CASSVEVWDTIYF.